This T cell receptor beta chain came from a study of control samples from healthy donors and cancer patients. Only in-frame clones appear in the TCRdb table, and some are missing; sequencing was by immunoSEQ multiplex PCR. The sample yields over 200,000 clones, over 70% seen once. The CDR3 covers 17 residues. V dropped 1 base and J dropped 0 bases, with 13 bases sitting between them. Germline V gene lookup returns CDR1 LGHDT and CDR2 YNNKEL (reference sequence). The specimen sequenced was PBMCs. The TCR sequence derives from a woman aged 55-69 years with lung cancer. This chain links TRBV3-1 (or the pseudogene TRBV3-2) with TRBJ1-5; D call uncertain. CDR3 nucleotide sequence: TGTGCCAGCAGCCAAGCTCCAATCGTCCATAGCAATCAGCCCCAGCATTTT. It specifies CASSQAPIVHSNQPQHF.